This entry is about one T cell receptor (beta chain). CDR3 size: 17 residues. V gave up 5 bases and J gave up 3 bases; unmatched junction bases: 14. CDR1 MDHEN and CDR2 SYDVKM come from the germline V gene. This sample is drawn from a study of blood T cell repertoires in COVID-19. This table comes from immunoSEQ multiplex PCR, and its TCRdb copy is limited to in-frame clones, with some not included. The table records about 80,000 clones, roughly four fifths of them present only once. The rearrangement links TRBV28 to TRBJ2-3; 7 positions agree with TRBD1. The sample comprised peripheral blood. The source of this sequence is a man in his 60s with acute or convalescent COVID-19. The CDR3 nucleotides read TGTGCCAGCAGTGGTGATACAGGGGAGAAGAGGACAGATACGCAGTATTTT. It encodes CASSGDTGEKRTDTQYF.